The clone carrying this T cell receptor (beta chain) was detected once. Its target is unknown. This sample stems from a study of PD-1 blockade in mismatch repair-deficient tumors. The repertoire was sequenced with immunoSEQ multiplex PCR; TCRdb's copy has only in-frame clones and lacks some. The data show tens of thousands of clones, with more than 65% seen just once and approximately 2.7% held by the top ten. The germline V and J ends were trimmed by 7 bases and 7 bases, with 19 bases remaining between them. Looked up from germline, CDR1 is SGHTA and CDR2 is FQGNSA. There are 15 residues in the CDR3. All patients were mismatch repair deficient, assessed by either PCR or immunohistochemistry. Three pembrolizumab responders had their TCRs sequenced. The study, taken as a whole, reports: Rapid post-treatment expansion, then contraction, generally preceding radiologic response, marked tumor-resident clones.

The TCR sequence derives from an adult with mismatch repair-deficient cancer. The chain combines TRBV7-2 with TRBJ2-2; D uncertain. The material sequenced was peripheral blood, taken 12 weeks after starting pembrolizumab. The CDR3 protein is CASTLHGGGDGELFF. The DNA of the CDR3 is TGTGCCAGCACCCTTCACGGCGGTGGGGACGGGGAGCTGTTTTTT.